The 8 T cell receptor beta chains reported below all come from one sample, sequenced in a study of T cells after yellow fever vaccination. One entry per CDR3 protein, called by TCRdb with MiXCR from the 5' RACE reads. In the table there are about 250,000 distinct CDR3 sequences, 3.6% of which are singletons. The sequencing here drew on PBMCs, taken 15 days after the yellow fever booster vaccination. The receptor set was obtained from a young man who received the YFV17D yellow fever vaccine.

This clonotype was recorded many times. This chain connects TRBV6-2 or TRBV6-3 to TRBJ2-5, with 10 bases fitting TRBD2. The CDR3 totals 16 residues. The V and J ends lost 0 bases and 5 bases, in that order; junction bases with no gene match: 6. Germline values: CDR1 MNHEY, CDR2 SVGEGT. CDR3 sequence: CASSYSKTSGDETQYF. Here the CDR3 DNA reads TGTGCCAGCAGTTACTCGAAAACTAGCGGGGACGAGACCCAGTACTTC.

This clonotype showed up many times. This rearrangement joins TRBV2 to TRBJ1-4, with a tentative D call TRBD1 (5 bases). Germline V gene data show CDR1 as SNHLY and CDR2 as FYNNEI. The CDR3 length is 10 residues. The ends were cut back, 4 bases at V and 12 bases at J, with 6 bases in the middle. CDR3 sequence: CASSGGQLFF. The CDR3 region has the DNA TGTGCCAGCAGTGGGGGACAACTGTTTTTT.

This clonotype was recorded many times. The chain links TRBV11-3 to TRBJ2-1; 8 positions match TRBD1. This CDR3 comprises 16 residues. Trimming cost V 1 base and J 3 bases; bases outside gene matches: 5. Germline-derived CDR1 and CDR2 are SGHNT and YENEEA. The CDR3 DNA follows: TGTGCCAGCAGCTTAGGGGACAGGCCAATCTACAATGAGCAGTTCTTC. It is translated as CASSLGDRPIYNEQFF.

This clonotype was counted many times. Here the CDR3 reads CASSAVGTASSYEQYF. The CDR3, as DNA: TGTGCCAGCAGCGCAGTCGGGACAGCCAGCTCCTACGAGCAGTACTTC. V usage is TRBV7-2 and J usage is TRBJ2-7; the match to TRBD1 covers 7 bases. CDR1 is SGHTA, CDR2 FQGNSA, per germline. The CDR3 covers 16 residues. V lost 5 bases and J lost 0; bases outside the gene matches: 10. Complete variable domain (other parts from reference TRBV7-2 and TRBJ2-7): GAGVSQSPSNKVTEKGKDVELRCDPISGHTALYWYRQSLGQGLEFLIYFQGNSAPDKSGLPSDRFSAERTGGSVSTLTIQRTQQEDSAVYLCASSAVGTASSYEQYFGPGTRLTVT.

This clonotype was counted a single time. A single base separates this from a much larger clone, so it may be a read error. This rearrangement joins TRBV12-3 or TRBV12-4 to TRBJ1-3; D gene ambiguous. CDR3 length: 13 amino acids. V lost 11 bases to trimming and J lost 2 bases, with 13 bases between them. The CDR3 DNA follows: TGTGCCCCACCAAGGAATACTGGAAACACCATATATTTT. Protein sequence: CAPPRNTGNTIYF.

In this sample, this clonotype turned up many times. The rearrangement links TRBV2 to TRBJ1-2; D remains ambiguous. V was cut by 0 bases and J by 4 bases, with 6 bases left in between. Germline V gene data show CDR1 as SNHLY and CDR2 as FYNNEI. The CDR3 loop spans 13 amino acids. Here the CDR3 DNA reads TGTGCCAGCAGTGAAGCGTCCGCCTATGGCTACACCTTC. Protein product: CASSEASAYGYTF.

This clonotype was found many times. This rearrangement joins TRBV28 to TRBJ2-7; no reliable D call. CDR1 MDHEN and CDR2 SYDVKM come from the germline V gene. The CDR3 is 15 amino acids. V was trimmed by 6 bases and J by 7 bases, leaving 22 bases between them. CDR3 region: CASRSSRLTPLEQYV. For the CDR3, the DNA is TGTGCCAGCAGGTCCTCTAGATTAACCCCTCTGGAGCAGTACGTC.

Notes on this clonotype: A read error may explain this, as a much larger clone is one base away. The J gene is TRBJ2-5, the V gene TRBV6-2 or TRBV6-3, with 8 bases lining up with TRBD1. J was trimmed by 5 bases and V by 2 bases; bases with no gene match: 22. Per the germline V gene, CDR1 is MNHEY and CDR2 is SVGEGT. This CDR3 is 20 amino acids long. The CDR3 reads CASSYTNAGTGSLGCETQYF. DNA of the CDR3: TGTGCCAGCAGTTACACGAACGCCGGGACAGGTAGCTTAGGCTGTGAGACCCAGTACTTC.